This is a list of T cell receptor beta chains from one sample in a study of T-cell reconstitution after alpha-beta-depleted transplantation in children. Each CDR3 protein gets one entry after TCRdb re-called the PCR reads with MiXCR. The sample lists roughly 400,000 distinct CDR3 sequences; approximately 42% were seen once. The sample in question was PBMCs, obtained before TCRalphabeta/CD19-depleted stem cell transplant. Source of these receptors: a girl aged 2 to 10 with aplastic anemia, due to receive a stem cell transplant. The CDR3 runs from the conserved cysteine through the conserved F or W. Fields, in order: D gene, J gene, clone size, V gene, CDR3 protein, CDR3 DNA. D genes are given only for firm matches. Rows may omit the clone size; those that give it use once, few, many or a size class.

NA TRBJ2-3 NA TRBV20-1 CSAFNTDTQYF TGCAGTGCTTTTAACACAGATACGCAGTATTTT
TRBD2 TRBJ2-3 NA TRBV15 CATSYKRGDTQYF TGTGCCACCAGCTATAAGCGGGGGGATACGCAGTATTTT
NA TRBJ2-1 NA TRBV5-1 CASSPIPGGLNEQFF TGCGCCAGCAGCCCCATACCCGGGGGTTTAAATGAGCAGTTCTTC
TRBD1 TRBJ1-2 few TRBV6-4 CASSDAGGYGYTF TGTGCCAGCAGTGACGCAGGGGGCTATGGCTACACCTTC
NA TRBJ2-7 many TRBV18 CASSSNRVLNYEQYF TGTGCCAGCTCATCTAACCGGGTCCTGAATTACGAGCAGTACTTC
TRBD2 TRBJ2-7 NA TRBV10-2 CASIASGYYEQYF TGCGCCAGCATCGCTAGCGGCTACTACGAGCAGTACTTC
NA TRBJ2-1 few TRBV9 CASSVDAKDYNEQFF TGTGCCAGCAGCGTAGACGCGAAAGATTACAATGAGCAGTTCTTC
NA TRBJ1-2 NA TRBV5-1 CVSSLVCDYGYTF TGCGTCAGCAGCTTGGTGTGCGACTATGGCTACACCTTC
NA TRBJ2-5 many TRBV15 CATSREKAVKTQYF TGTGCCACCAGCAGAGAAAAAGCAGTGAAGACCCAGTACTTC
NA TRBJ2-1 few TRBV7-3 CASSLTNSNEQFF TGTGCCAGCAGCTTAACTAACTCCAATGAGCAGTTCTTC
NA TRBJ2-5 NA TRBV9 CASSETVSYTSETQYF TGTGCCAGCAGCGAGACCGTTTCCTATACCTCGGAGACCCAGTACTTC
NA TRBJ1-1 many TRBV4-3 CASSQGHGASEAFF TGCGCCAGCAGCCAAGGGCACGGAGCATCTGAAGCTTTCTTT
NA TRBJ2-7 NA TRBV20-1 CSAHTGRHYEQYF TGCAGTGCTCATACTGGTCGGCACTACGAGCAGTACTTC
NA TRBJ2-6 many TRBV3-1 CASSQDRGSGANVLTF TGTGCCAGCAGCCAAGATCGGGGGTCTGGGGCCAACGTCCTGACTTTC
NA TRBJ2-7 NA TRBV15 CATSRATGPYEQYF TGTGCCACCAGCAGAGCCACAGGGCCCTACGAGCAGTACTTC
NA TRBJ2-3 few TRBV10-1 CASSDASGSTDTQYF TGCGCCAGCAGTGATGCGAGCGGGAGCACAGATACGCAGTATTTT
TRBD2 TRBJ2-2 NA TRBV27 CASTTSGGATGELFF TGTGCCAGCACGACTAGCGGGGGGGCCACCGGGGAGCTGTTTTTT
TRBD1 TRBJ1-2 few TRBV7-2 CASSFTGTRGRGYTF TGTGCCAGCAGCTTTACCGGGACCAGGGGGCGAGGCTACACCTTC
NA TRBJ2-3 once TRBV5-1 CASSLGQVGDTQYF TGCGCCAGCAGCTTGGGACAGGTAGGAGATACGCAGTATTTT
TRBD1 TRBJ1-5 many TRBV10-3 CASGQGNQPQHF TGTGCCAGCGGACAGGGCAATCAGCCCCAGCATTTT
NA TRBJ2-7 few TRBV4-2 CASSRDVLCEQYF TGTGCCAGCAGCCGGGATGTCCTCTGCGAGCAGTACTTC
NA TRBJ1-2 NA TRBV10-2 CASSPLGQINYGYTF TGCGCCAGCAGTCCCCTTGGACAGATTAACTATGGCTACACCTTC
TRBD2 TRBJ2-1 NA TRBV7-9 CASSFARLAGQHNEQFF TGTGCCAGCAGCTTTGCGCGGCTAGCGGGGCAGCACAATGAGCAGTTCTTC
NA TRBJ1-1 NA TRBV20-1 CSARDVVARAEAFF TGCAGTGCTAGAGATGTAGTGGCTCGGGCTGAAGCTTTCTTT
TRBD1 TRBJ1-2 many TRBV29-1 CSVASGTGWNYGYTF TGCAGCGTTGCTTCCGGGACAGGGTGGAACTATGGCTACACCTTC
NA TRBJ2-2 many TRBV20-1 CSARQGNTGELFF TGCAGTGCTAGACAGGGGAACACCGGGGAGCTGTTTTTT
NA TRBJ2-1 few TRBV5-6 CASSRGGNEQFF TGTGCCAGCAGCCGTGGCGGGAATGAGCAGTTCTTC
NA TRBJ2-7 NA TRBV15 CATSNRRGGNYEQYF TGTGCCACCAGCAACCGACGGGGCGGGAACTACGAGCAGTACTTC
NA TRBJ2-7 NA TRBV27 CASNKGGEQYF TGTGCCAGCAATAAGGGAGGCGAGCAGTACTTC
NA TRBJ1-2 many TRBV12-3/TRBV12-4 CASTGPSRGYTF TGTGCCAGCACCGGACCTAGCCGCGGCTACACCTTC
TRBD2 TRBJ2-4 NA TRBV18 CASSPGSGRLDIQYF TGTGCCAGCTCACCAGGAAGCGGGAGATTGGACATTCAGTACTTC
TRBD2 TRBJ2-1 NA TRBV6-5 CASSYVGTSQYNEQFF TGTGCCAGCAGTTACGTCGGGACTAGTCAGTACAATGAGCAGTTCTTC
NA TRBJ2-1 few TRBV11-3 CASSPDLSSYNEQFF TGTGCCAGCAGCCCTGATCTGAGCTCCTACAATGAGCAGTTCTTC
NA TRBJ2-2 once TRBV5-1 CASTNYPNIGELFF TGCGCCAGCACGAACTACCCCAATATCGGGGAGCTGTTTTTT